This is a list of T cell receptor beta chains from one sample in a study of blood T cell repertoires in COVID-19. Sequenced by immunoSEQ multiplex PCR; TCRdb stores in-frame clones only, minus some. This repertoire shows more than 300,000 clones, about 88% found once; its top ten account for around 1.2%. Sequencing input: PBMCs or T cells enriched from blood (not recorded which). These receptors were collected from a woman between 18 and 29 years old who had recovered from COVID-19. Each CDR3 is given with its conserved first and last residue. The order of the fields is CDR3 length, V gene, clone size, J gene, D gene, CDR3 protein, CDR3 DNA. A D gene is named only where the DNA matches it firmly. The listing skips clone size in some rows; elsewhere it reads once, few, many or a size class.

length: 13
V: TRBV12-3/TRBV12-4
size: once
J: TRBJ2-2
D: NA
CDR3: CASSLTSTGELFF
DNA: TGTGCCAGCAGTCTCACTAGCACCGGGGAGCTGTTTTTT

length: 13
V: TRBV30
size: NA
J: TRBJ1-2
D: NA
CDR3: CAWTTGGSSGYTF
DNA: TGTGCCTGGACCACGGGGGGGAGTAGTGGCTACACCTTC

length: 12
V: TRBV30
size: few
J: TRBJ2-7
D: NA
CDR3: CAWSDTFYEQYF
DNA: TGTGCCTGGAGTGACACGTTCTACGAGCAGTACTTC

length: 18
V: TRBV4-2
size: NA
J: TRBJ2-7
D: NA
CDR3: CASSQSMVFGGGSYEQYF
DNA: TGTGCCAGCAGCCAGTCAATGGTCTTTGGTGGAGGCTCCTACGAGCAGTACTTC

length: 14
V: TRBV5-5
size: NA
J: TRBJ2-1
D: TRBD1
CDR3: CASSGTGSYNEQFF
DNA: TGTGCCAGCAGCGGGACAGGCTCCTACAATGAGCAGTTCTTC

length: 14
V: TRBV9
size: few
J: TRBJ1-4
D: NA
CDR3: CASSVGGIGEKLFF
DNA: TGTGCCAGCAGCGTAGGAGGGATAGGTGAAAAACTGTTTTTT

length: 13
V: TRBV12-3/TRBV12-4
size: NA
J: TRBJ2-7
D: NA
CDR3: CASSLGGPYEQYF
DNA: TGTGCCAGCAGTTTGGGGGGGCCCTACGAGCAGTACTTC

length: 18
V: TRBV4-1
size: NA
J: TRBJ1-1
D: NA
CDR3: CASSQARYFQGSSTEAFF
DNA: TGCGCCAGCAGCCAAGCAAGGTATTTCCAGGGATCAAGCACTGAAGCTTTCTTT

length: 15
V: TRBV2
size: few
J: TRBJ2-7
D: TRBD1
CDR3: CASRGDRGLSYEQYF
DNA: TGTGCCAGCAGGGGGGACAGGGGCCTCTCCTACGAGCAGTACTTC

length: 13
V: TRBV7-9
size: NA
J: TRBJ2-7
D: NA
CDR3: CASSHSASNEQYF
DNA: TGTGCCAGCAGCCACAGTGCGTCCAACGAGCAGTACTTC

length: 14
V: TRBV27
size: NA
J: TRBJ1-2
D: TRBD1
CDR3: CASSLSGRGLGYTF
DNA: TGTGCCAGCAGTTTATCGGGCAGGGGGCTGGGCTACACCTTC

length: 14
V: TRBV30
size: NA
J: TRBJ2-7
D: TRBD2
CDR3: CAWSGTSGGYEQYF
DNA: TGTGCCTGGAGTGGGACTAGCGGGGGCTACGAGCAGTACTTC

length: 19
V: TRBV5-6
size: NA
J: TRBJ1-2
D: TRBD1
CDR3: CASSPWPGTGGEYGYGYTF
DNA: TGTGCCAGCAGCCCATGGCCCGGGACAGGGGGCGAGTATGGCTATGGCTACACCTTC

length: 14
V: TRBV7-2
size: NA
J: TRBJ2-3
D: TRBD2
CDR3: CASSLGLAVDTQYF
DNA: TGTGCCAGCAGCCTGGGACTAGCGGTGGATACGCAGTATTTT

length: 16
V: TRBV4-3
size: NA
J: TRBJ2-1
D: TRBD2
CDR3: CASSQNSGGTYNEQFF
DNA: TGCGCCAGCAGCCAGAACTCGGGGGGTACCTACAATGAGCAGTTCTTC

length: 14
V: TRBV2
size: NA
J: TRBJ2-7
D: NA
CDR3: CASSEGRGLYEQYF
DNA: TGTGCCAGCAGCGAAGGACGGGGTCTCTACGAGCAGTACTTC